Following are 2 T cell receptor beta chains from one sample sequenced in a study of CD8 T cells in ankylosing spondylitis. Via MiXCR, TCRdb re-called the 5' RACE reads, giving one row per CDR3 protein. The sample lists around 130,000 distinct CDR3 sequences; roughly 8.8% were seen once. Material: blood, either unsorted or a sorted T cell fraction (not recorded which). The receptors stem from a male donor with ankylosing spondylitis or in good health (not recorded which).

This clonotype has a count of ten or more. V usage is TRBV12-3 or TRBV12-4 and J usage is TRBJ2-1; TRBD2 aligns across 11 bases. The CDR3 is made up of 15 amino acids. Trimming took 5 bases from V and 10 from J; bases not matched to a gene: 10. The CDR3 here is CASSHTTSGKGEQFF. CDR3 nucleotides: TGTGCCAGCAGTCATACGACTAGCGGGAAGGGGGAGCAGTTCTTC.

This clonotype was seen repeatedly, ten times or more. CDR3 DNA: TGTGCCAGCAGCTTAGTCCGGGAAGGGGGTCGGGCTTTCTTT. Its translation is CASSLVREGGRAFF. The V gene is TRBV7-2, the J gene TRBJ1-1; tentatively, D is TRBD1 (6 bases). CDR1 is SGHTA, CDR2 FQGNSA, per germline. Trimming pared 1 base from V and 11 bases from J, leaving 17 bases between. The CDR3 covers 14 residues.